This passage covers 22 T cell receptor beta chains from one sample sequenced in a study of OX40 agonist ivuxolimab in advanced cancers. Assay used: immunoSEQ multiplex PCR; TCRdb lists only in-frame clones, some missing. This sample has fewer than 85,000 clones; approximately 89% occur once, and the top ten carry under 0.85%. The input for sequencing was CD4+ or CD8+ T cells sorted from blood, taken in a trial of the OX40 agonist ivuxolimab. Receptors were obtained from an adult with an advanced solid tumor such as melanoma, head and neck, liver or kidney cancer.

The chain is built from TRBV10-3 and TRBJ1-3; D gene ambiguous. The length of the CDR3 is 13 residues. Per germline, CDR1 ENHRY and CDR2 SYGVKD. V lost 11 bases and J 0 bases, leaving 11 bases between the germline ends. CDR3 sequence: CAASPSSGNTIYF. The CDR3 DNA reads as TGTGCCGCAAGCCCCAGCTCTGGAAACACCATATATTTT.

Remarks on this clone: Additional DNA sequences in this sample encode the identical CDR3. The chain couples TRBV19 to TRBJ2-7; the D is unclear. The CDR3 consists of 13 residues. Germline V gives CDR1 LNHDA, CDR2 SQIVND (reference sequence). Between the trimmed V and J ends, which lost 4 bases and 2 bases, there was a span of 9 bases. The DNA for the CDR3 is TGTGCCAGTAGTAACTTCGGTGCCTACGAGCAGTACTTC. This encodes CASSNFGAYEQYF.

The genes are TRBV5-1 and TRBJ1-5; a possible D gene is TRBD1 (5 bases). The V gene's germline CDR1 is SGHRS and CDR2 YFSETQ. The germline V and J ends were trimmed by 0 bases and 7 bases, with 14 bases remaining between them. The CDR3 is 15 residues long. The CDR3 is CASSLEGLRGQPQHF. CDR3 coding DNA: TGCGCCAGCAGCTTGGAAGGCCTACGGGGGCAGCCCCAGCATTTT.

The gene calls are TRBV5-5 and TRBJ1-5; the D gene is possibly TRBD1 (6 bases). Trimming removed 2 bases from V and 7 bases from J, with 16 bases in between. CDR1 is SGHKS, CDR2 YYEKEE, per germline (reference sequence). This CDR3 has 15 amino acids. CDR3 DNA sequence: TGTGCCAGCAGCTTTGAAGTTACAGGGCGCCAGCCCCAGCATTTT. It encodes CASSFEVTGRQPQHF.

This sequence joins TRBV19 and TRBJ2-5, with TRBD2 matching over 12 bases. V gave up 1 base and J gave up 5 bases; unmatched junction bases: 5. Germline loops: CDR1 LNHDA, CDR2 SQIVND (reference sequence). The CDR3 consists of 16 residues. The CDR3 sequence: CASSIALAGGHETQYF. DNA for the CDR3: TGTGCCAGTAGTATAGCCCTAGCGGGGGGGCACGAGACCCAGTACTTC.

This clone was seen a single time. Germline and junction disagree at one end, which may indicate a read error. The chain carries TRBV28 and TRBJ2-6; 9 nucleotides agree with TRBD1. This CDR3 is built from 13 residues. Germline V gives CDR1 MDHEN, CDR2 SYDVKM. This CDR3 reads CAIQGAGVNVLTF. The CDR3 DNA follows: TGTGCCATACAGGGGGCGGGGGTCAACGTCCTGACTTTC.

V gene TRBV19 combines with J gene TRBJ2-3; TRBD1 aligns across 7 bases. Trimming removed 5 bases from V and 2 bases from J; junction bases left unmatched: 4. CDR3 size: 14 residues. The germline V gene has CDR1 LNHDA and CDR2 SQIVND (reference sequence). The DNA for the CDR3 is TGTGCCAGTAGTGCCACAGGGGTCACAGATACGCAGTATTTT. This gives the protein CASSATGVTDTQYF.

The rearrangement uses TRBV7-9 and TRBJ2-7; the D gene is possibly TRBD1 (6 bases). This CDR3 region has 15 residues. V was cut by 5 bases and J by 2 bases, with 16 bases left in between. The germline CDR1 and CDR2 sequences are SEHNR and FQNEAQ (reference sequence). The CDR3 loop reads CASSPRGESTYEQYF. In DNA, the CDR3 is TGTGCCAGCAGCCCCAGGGGCGAGAGCACCTACGAGCAGTACTTC.

This clone showed up just once. CDR3 bases: TGTGCCAGCTCACCCATTAGCGGGAGTAAGAACGAGCAGTACTTC. It yields the protein CASSPISGSKNEQYF. The rearrangement uses TRBV18 and TRBJ2-7; 9 bases agree with TRBD2. V lost 3 bases, J lost 5 bases, and 8 bases stayed unmatched. The germline V gene has CDR1 KGHSH and CDR2 LQKENI. This CDR3 has 15 residues.

V gene TRBV5-1 combines with J gene TRBJ2-1, with 10 bases matching TRBD2. Per germline, CDR1 SGHRS and CDR2 YFSETQ. V shed 5 bases, J shed 5 bases, and the junction held 4 bases outside the gene matches. CDR3 length: 14 amino acids. CDR3 loop: CASRLSGGNNEQFF. CDR3 bases: TGCGCCAGCAGGCTTAGCGGGGGGAACAATGAGCAGTTCTTC.

CDR3 in amino acids: CASSGDTSTEAFF. CDR3 DNA: TGTGCCAGCTCAGGGGACACGAGCACTGAAGCTTTCTTT. The chain carries TRBV18 and TRBJ1-1, with D possibly TRBD1 on 6 matching bases. Germline V CDR1 and CDR2: KGHSH, LQKENI. V dropped 5 bases and J dropped 4 bases, with 11 bases sitting between them. The CDR3 extends over 13 amino acids.

The chain employs TRBV2 and TRBJ2-5; 9 bases match TRBD1. The CDR3 has 14 amino acids. V gave up 5 bases and J gave up 4 bases; unmatched junction bases: 5. CDR1 and CDR2 from the germline V gene are SNHLY and FYNNEI. The CDR3 DNA reads as TGTGCCAGCAGTAAGGACAGGGGAACAGAGACCCAGTACTTC. Amino acids: CASSKDRGTETQYF.

The V and J genes are TRBV25-1 and TRBJ2-1; the match to TRBD2 covers 10 bases. The trim removed 1 base at V and 3 bases at J, leaving 3 bases unmatched. CDR1 and CDR2 (germline): MGHDK, SYGVNS. The CDR3 runs 16 residues. CDR3 in DNA: TGTGCCAGCAGTGAATCACGGACTAGCGGCTACAATGAGCAGTTCTTC. Residues: CASSESRTSGYNEQFF.

The chain uses TRBV9 and TRBJ2-1; D unresolved. Germline lookup yields CDR1 SGDLS and CDR2 YYNGEE. The CDR3 is made up of 14 amino acids. V was cut by 0 bases and J by 6 bases, with 10 bases left in between. The CDR3 nucleotides are TGTGCCAGCAGCGTAGGAAGGGTCGTCAATGAGCAGTTCTTC. It specifies CASSVGRVVNEQFF.

The chain recombines TRBV6-5 with TRBJ2-7; the D gene is possibly TRBD1 (5 bases). Trimming pared 6 bases from V and 0 bases from J, leaving 12 bases between. The CDR3 sequence is 14 residues long. CDR1 is MNHEY, CDR2 SVGAGI, per germline. CDR3 bases: TGTGCCAGCAGCTTCGACAGTTCCTCCTACGAGCAGTACTTC. Its translation: CASSFDSSSYEQYF.

The CDR3 DNA follows: TGTGCCAGCAGCTTAAGCAGGGTCACTGAAGCTTTCTTT. This gives the protein CASSLSRVTEAFF. The chain uses TRBV7-2 and TRBJ1-1; D is perhaps TRBD1 (5 bases). CDR1 SGHTA and CDR2 FQGNSA come from the germline V gene. CDR3 length: 13 residues. Trimming stripped 2 bases from V and 4 bases from J, with 8 bases between.

The genes are TRBV6-5 and TRBJ2-3; 9 bases fit TRBD1. The CDR3 runs 14 residues. Losses at the gene ends were 6 bases for V and 3 bases for J; bases not matched to a gene: 4. Germline V lookup: CDR1 MNHEY, CDR2 SVGAGI. The CDR3 sequence is CASRGTGKTDTQYF. The DNA of the CDR3 is TGTGCCAGCAGGGGGACAGGGAAGACAGATACGCAGTATTTT.

This chain connects TRBV13 to TRBJ2-6; D uncertain. V lost 3 bases to trimming and J lost 1 base, with 7 bases between them. The CDR3 covers 15 residues. From germline, CDR1 is PRHDT and CDR2 FYEKMQ (reference sequence). The CDR3 DNA reads as TGTGCCAGCAGCTTCAGGCGGTCTGGGGCCAACGTCCTGACTTTC. Its translation is CASSFRRSGANVLTF.

The chain uses TRBV7-9 and TRBJ1-3, with unresolved D. Germline CDR1 reads SEHNR; CDR2 reads FQNEAQ (reference sequence). This CDR3 comprises 15 residues. Trimming shortened V by 1 base and J by 3 bases, and 10 bases separated the two germline ends. Here the CDR3 DNA reads TGTGCCAGCAGCTTAGTATCCCCAATTGGAAACACCATATATTTT. Translated, it gives CASSLVSPIGNTIYF. The complete variable domain, with remaining parts taken from reference TRBV7-9 and TRBJ1-3, reads DTGVSQNPRHKITKRGQNVTFRCDPISEHNRLYWYRQTLGQGPEFLTYFQNEAQLEKSRLLSDRFSAERPKGSFSTLEIQRTEQGDSAMYLCASSLVSPIGNTIYFGEGSWLTVV.

This chain uses TRBV19 with TRBJ1-1; possible D gene TRBD1, 5 bases. The germline V gene encodes CDR1 LNHDA and CDR2 SQIVND (reference sequence). The CDR3 has 13 residues. V lost 4 bases and J lost 4, with 10 bases in between. CDR3 DNA: TGTGCCAGTAGTACTGACAGAGGCACTGAAGCTTTCTTT. Amino acids: CASSTDRGTEAFF.

V is TRBV6-5 and J is TRBJ2-7, with D tentatively TRBD1 (6 bases). Germline V lookup: CDR1 MNHEY, CDR2 SVGAGI. The length of the CDR3 is 12 residues. Trimming took off 6 bases at V and 4 bases at J, with 10 bases between the two ends. The CDR3 nucleotides are TGTGCCAGCAGCCGTACAGGGTACGAGCAGTACTTC. This translates into CASSRTGYEQYF.

The V and J genes are TRBV5-1 and TRBJ1-1; 10 bases map to TRBD1. The CDR3 covers 15 residues. Germline CDR1 SGHRS, CDR2 YFSETQ. Trimming took 2 bases from V and 4 from J; bases not matched to a gene: 5. This CDR3 is CASSFLTGGATEAFF. CDR3 sequence (DNA): TGCGCCAGCAGCTTTCTGACAGGGGGCGCCACTGAAGCTTTCTTT.